The clone carrying this T cell receptor (beta chain) was seen just once. Sequenced by immunoSEQ multiplex PCR; TCRdb stores in-frame clones only, minus some. The sample has around 12,000 clones, roughly 80% seen once. CDR3 length: 16 amino acids. Germline V gene lookup returns CDR1 SGHRS and CDR2 YFSETQ. With 3 bases clipped from V and 9 bases from J, the junction kept 8 bases outside the gene matches. This sample is drawn from a study of technical replicates of blood from several donors. This receptor was taken from a human donor in good health. The sequenced material came from PBMCs. V usage is TRBV5-1 and J usage is TRBJ2-1; TRBD2 matches at 14 bases. The CDR3 DNA sequence: TGCGCCAGCAGCTCTCCGGGACTAGCGGGAGCCGGTGAGCAGTTCTTC. Encoded protein: CASSSPGLAGAGEQFF.